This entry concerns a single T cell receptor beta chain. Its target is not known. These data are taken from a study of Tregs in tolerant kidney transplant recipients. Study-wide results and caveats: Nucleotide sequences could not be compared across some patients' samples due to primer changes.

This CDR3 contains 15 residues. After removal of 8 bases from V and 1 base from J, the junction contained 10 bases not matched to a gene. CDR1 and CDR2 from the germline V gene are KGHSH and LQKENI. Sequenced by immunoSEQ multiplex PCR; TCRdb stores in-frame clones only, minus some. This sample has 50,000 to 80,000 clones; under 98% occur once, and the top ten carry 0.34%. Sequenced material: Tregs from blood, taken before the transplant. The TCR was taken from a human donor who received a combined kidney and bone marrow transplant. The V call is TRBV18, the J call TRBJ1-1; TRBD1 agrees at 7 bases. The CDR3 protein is CASTLTGTENTEAFF. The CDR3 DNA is TGTGCCAGCACCCTGACAGGGACCGAGAACACTGAAGCTTTCTTT.